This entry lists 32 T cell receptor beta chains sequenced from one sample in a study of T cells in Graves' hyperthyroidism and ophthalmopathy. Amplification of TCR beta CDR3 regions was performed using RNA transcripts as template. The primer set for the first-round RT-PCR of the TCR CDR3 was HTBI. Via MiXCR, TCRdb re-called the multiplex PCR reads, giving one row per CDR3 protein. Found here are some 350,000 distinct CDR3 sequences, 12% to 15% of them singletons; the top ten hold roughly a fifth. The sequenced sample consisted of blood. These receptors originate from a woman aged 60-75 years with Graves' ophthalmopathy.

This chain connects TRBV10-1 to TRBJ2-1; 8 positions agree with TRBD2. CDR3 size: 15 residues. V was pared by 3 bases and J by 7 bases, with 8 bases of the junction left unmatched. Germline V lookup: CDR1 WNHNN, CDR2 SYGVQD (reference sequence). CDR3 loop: CASSDPGLALNEQFF. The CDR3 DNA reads TGCGCCAGCAGTGACCCCGGACTAGCCCTAAATGAGCAGTTCTTC.

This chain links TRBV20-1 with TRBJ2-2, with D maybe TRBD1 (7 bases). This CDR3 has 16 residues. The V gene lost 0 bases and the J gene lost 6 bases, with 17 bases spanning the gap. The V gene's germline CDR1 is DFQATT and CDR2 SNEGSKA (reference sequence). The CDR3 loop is CSARDRGRGVSGELFF. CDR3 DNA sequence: TGCAGTGCTAGAGATCGAGGCAGGGGGGTTTCCGGGGAGCTGTTTTTT.

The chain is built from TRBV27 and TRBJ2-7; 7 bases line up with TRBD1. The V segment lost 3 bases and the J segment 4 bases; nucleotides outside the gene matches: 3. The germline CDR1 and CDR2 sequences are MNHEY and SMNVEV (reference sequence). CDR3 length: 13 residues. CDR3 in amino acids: CASSFPQGYEQYF. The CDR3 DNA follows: TGTGCCAGCAGTTTCCCACAGGGGTACGAGCAGTACTTC.

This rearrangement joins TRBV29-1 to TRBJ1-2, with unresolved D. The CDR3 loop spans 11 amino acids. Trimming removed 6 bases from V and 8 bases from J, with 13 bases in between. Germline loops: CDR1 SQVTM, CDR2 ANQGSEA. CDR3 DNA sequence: TGCAGCGTCGAACCTAGTGAGGGCTACACCTTC. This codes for CSVEPSEGYTF.

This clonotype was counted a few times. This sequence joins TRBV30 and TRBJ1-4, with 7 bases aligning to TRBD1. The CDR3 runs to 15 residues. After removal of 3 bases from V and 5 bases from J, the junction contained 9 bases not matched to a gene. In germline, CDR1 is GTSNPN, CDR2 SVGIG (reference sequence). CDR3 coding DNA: TGTGCCTGGAGACGCTTGGACAGGACGAATGAAAAACTGTTTTTT. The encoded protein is CAWRRLDRTNEKLFF. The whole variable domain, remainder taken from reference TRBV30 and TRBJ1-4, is SQTIHQWPATLVQPVGSPLSLECTVEGTSNPNLYWYRQAAGRGLQLLFYSVGIGQISSEVPQNLSASRPQDRQFILSSKKLLLSDSGFYLCAWRRLDRTNEKLFFGSGTQLSVL.

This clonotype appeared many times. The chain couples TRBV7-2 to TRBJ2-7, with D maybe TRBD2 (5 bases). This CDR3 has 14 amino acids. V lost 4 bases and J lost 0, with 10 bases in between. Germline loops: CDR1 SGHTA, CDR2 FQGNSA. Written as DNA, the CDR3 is TGTGCCAGCAGCTCCCAGCGGAGCTCCTACGAGCAGTACTTC. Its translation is CASSSQRSSYEQYF.

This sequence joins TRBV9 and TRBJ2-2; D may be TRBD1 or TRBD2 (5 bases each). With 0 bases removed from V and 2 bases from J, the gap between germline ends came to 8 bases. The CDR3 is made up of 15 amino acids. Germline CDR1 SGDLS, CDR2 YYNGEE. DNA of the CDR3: TGTGCCAGCAGCGTAGTGGGGGTCAACACCGGGGAGCTGTTTTTT. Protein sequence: CASSVVGVNTGELFF.

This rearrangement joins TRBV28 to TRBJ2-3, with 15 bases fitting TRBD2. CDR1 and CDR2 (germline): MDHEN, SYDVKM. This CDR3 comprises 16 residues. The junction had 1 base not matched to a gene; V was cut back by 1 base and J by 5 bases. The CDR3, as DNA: TGTGCCAGCAGTTTATCGGGACTAGCGGGAGGAGATACGCAGTATTTT. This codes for CASSLSGLAGGDTQYF. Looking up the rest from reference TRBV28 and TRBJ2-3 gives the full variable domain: DVKVTQSSRYLVKRTGEKVFLECVQDMDHENMFWYRQDPGLGLRLIYFSYDVKMKEKGDIPEGYSVSREKKERFSLILESASTNQTSMYLCASSLSGLAGGDTQYFGPGTRLTVL.

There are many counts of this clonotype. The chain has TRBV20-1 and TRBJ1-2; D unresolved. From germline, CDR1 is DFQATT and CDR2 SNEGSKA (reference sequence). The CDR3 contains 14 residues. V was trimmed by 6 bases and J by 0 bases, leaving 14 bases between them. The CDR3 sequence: CSAPQEAPNYGYTF. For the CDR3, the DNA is TGCAGTGCCCCGCAGGAGGCGCCTAACTATGGCTACACCTTC.

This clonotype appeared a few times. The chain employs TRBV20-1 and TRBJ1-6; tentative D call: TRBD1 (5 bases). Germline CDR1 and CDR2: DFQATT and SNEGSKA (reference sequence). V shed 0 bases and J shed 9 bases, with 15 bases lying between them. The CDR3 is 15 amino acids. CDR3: CSARDERTLVSPLHF. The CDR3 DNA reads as TGCAGTGCTAGAGATGAAAGGACACTAGTTTCACCCCTCCACTTT.

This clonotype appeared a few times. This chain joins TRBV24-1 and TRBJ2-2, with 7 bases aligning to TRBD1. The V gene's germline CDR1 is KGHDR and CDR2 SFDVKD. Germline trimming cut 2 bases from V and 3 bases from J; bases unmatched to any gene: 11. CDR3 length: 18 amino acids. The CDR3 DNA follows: TGTGCCACCAGTGATTCCATGATCGCCGGGACAGACACCGGGGAGCTGTTTTTT. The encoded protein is CATSDSMIAGTDTGELFF.

CDR3 DNA sequence: TGTGCCAGCAGCCAAGCGGCGGTTACTGTCTTCGGTGAGCAGTTCTTC. Its translation is CASSQAAVTVFGEQFF. The chain combines TRBV14 with TRBJ2-1; D remains ambiguous. V shed 1 base and J shed 9 bases, with 19 bases lying between them. CDR3 size: 16 residues. The germline gives CDR1 SGHDN, CDR2 FVKESK.

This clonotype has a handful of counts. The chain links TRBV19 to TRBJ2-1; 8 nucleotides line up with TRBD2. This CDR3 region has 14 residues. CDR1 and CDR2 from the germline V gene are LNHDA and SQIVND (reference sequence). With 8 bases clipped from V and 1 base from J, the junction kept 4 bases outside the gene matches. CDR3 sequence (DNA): TGTGCCAGTGGAGGGACTAGATCCTACAATGAGCAGTTCTTC. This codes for CASGGTRSYNEQFF.

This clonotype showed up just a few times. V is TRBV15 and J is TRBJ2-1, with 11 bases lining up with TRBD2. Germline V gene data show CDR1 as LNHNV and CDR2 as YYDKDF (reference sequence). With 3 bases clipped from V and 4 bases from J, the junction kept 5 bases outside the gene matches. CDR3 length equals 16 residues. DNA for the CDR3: TGTGCCACCAGCAGTGAACTAGCGGGAGCATACAATGAGCAGTTCTTC. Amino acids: CATSSELAGAYNEQFF. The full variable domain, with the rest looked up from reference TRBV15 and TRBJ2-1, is DAMVIQNPRYQVTQFGKPVTLSCSQTLNHNVMYWYQQKSSQAPKLLFHYYDKDFNNEADTPDNFQSRRPNTSFCFLDIRSPGLGDTAMYLCATSSELAGAYNEQFFGPGTRLTVL.

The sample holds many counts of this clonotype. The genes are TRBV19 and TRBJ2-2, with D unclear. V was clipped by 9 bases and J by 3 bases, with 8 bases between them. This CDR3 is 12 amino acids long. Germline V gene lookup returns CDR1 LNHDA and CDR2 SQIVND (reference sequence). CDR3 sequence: CASSSYTGELFF. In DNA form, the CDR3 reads TGTGCCAGCAGCTCATACACCGGGGAGCTGTTTTTT.

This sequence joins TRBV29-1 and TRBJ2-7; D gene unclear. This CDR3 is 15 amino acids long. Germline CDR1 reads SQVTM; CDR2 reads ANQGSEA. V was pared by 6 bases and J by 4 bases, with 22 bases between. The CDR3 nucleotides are TGCAGCGTCGAGTTGGCAGCCATGAATCCATACGAGCAGTACTTC. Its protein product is CSVELAAMNPYEQYF.

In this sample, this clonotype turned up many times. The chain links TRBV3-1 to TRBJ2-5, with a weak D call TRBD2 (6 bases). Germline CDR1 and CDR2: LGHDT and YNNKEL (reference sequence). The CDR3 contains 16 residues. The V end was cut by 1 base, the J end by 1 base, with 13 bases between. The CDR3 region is CASSQGIGSGQETQYF. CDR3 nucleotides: TGTGCCAGCAGCCAAGGAATTGGTAGCGGCCAAGAGACCCAGTACTTC.

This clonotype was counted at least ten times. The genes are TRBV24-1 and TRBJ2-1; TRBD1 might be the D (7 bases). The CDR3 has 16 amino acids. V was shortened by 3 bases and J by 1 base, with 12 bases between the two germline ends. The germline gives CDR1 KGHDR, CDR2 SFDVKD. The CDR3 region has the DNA TGTGCCACCAGTGATGTCAGGGGGAGGTCCTACAATGAGCAGTTCTTC. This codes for CATSDVRGRSYNEQFF.

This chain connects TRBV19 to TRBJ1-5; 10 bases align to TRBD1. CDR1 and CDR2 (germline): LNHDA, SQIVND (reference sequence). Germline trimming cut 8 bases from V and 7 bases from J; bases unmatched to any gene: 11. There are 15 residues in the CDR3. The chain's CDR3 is CASSGGTGVVQPQHF. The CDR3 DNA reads TGTGCCAGTTCTGGCGGGACAGGGGTCGTGCAGCCCCAGCATTTT.

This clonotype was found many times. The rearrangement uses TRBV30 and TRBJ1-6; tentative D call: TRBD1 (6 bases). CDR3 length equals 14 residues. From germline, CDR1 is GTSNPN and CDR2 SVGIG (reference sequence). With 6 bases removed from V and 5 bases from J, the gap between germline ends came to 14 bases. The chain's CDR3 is CACHLWTDNSPLHF. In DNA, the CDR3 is TGTGCCTGCCACTTGTGGACAGATAATTCACCCCTCCACTTT. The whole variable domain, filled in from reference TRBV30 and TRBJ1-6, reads SQTIHQWPATLVQPVGSPLSLECTVEGTSNPNLYWYRQAAGRGLQLLFYSVGIGQISSEVPQNLSASRPQDRQFILSSKKLLLSDSGFYLCACHLWTDNSPLHFGNGTRLTVT.

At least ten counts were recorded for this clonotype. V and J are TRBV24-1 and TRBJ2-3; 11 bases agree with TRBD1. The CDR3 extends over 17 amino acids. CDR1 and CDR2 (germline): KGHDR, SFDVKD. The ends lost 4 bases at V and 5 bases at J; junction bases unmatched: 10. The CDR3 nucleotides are TGTGCCACCAGTGACCCACCGAGGACAGGGGGCAGAGATACGCAGTATTTT. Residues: CATSDPPRTGGRDTQYF.

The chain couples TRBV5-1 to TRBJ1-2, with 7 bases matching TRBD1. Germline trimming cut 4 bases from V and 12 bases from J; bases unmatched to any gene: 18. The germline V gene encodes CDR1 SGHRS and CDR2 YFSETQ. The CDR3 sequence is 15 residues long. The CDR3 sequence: CASSGVAGQLGGNTF. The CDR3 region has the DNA TGCGCCAGCAGCGGTGTGGCGGGACAGCTCGGGGGGAACACCTTC.

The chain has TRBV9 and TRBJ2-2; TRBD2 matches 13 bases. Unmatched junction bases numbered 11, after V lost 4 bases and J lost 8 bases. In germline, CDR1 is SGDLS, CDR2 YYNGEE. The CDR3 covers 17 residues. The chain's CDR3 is CASSKGNQGLAGGELFF. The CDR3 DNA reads TGTGCCAGCAGCAAGGGAAACCAGGGACTAGCGGGAGGGGAGCTGTTTTTT. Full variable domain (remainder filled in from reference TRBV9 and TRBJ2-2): DSGVTQTPKHLITATGQRVTLRCSPRSGDLSVYWYQQSLDQGLQFLIQYYNGEERAKGNILERFSAQQFPDLHSELNLSSLELGDSALYFCASSKGNQGLAGGELFFGEGSRLTVL.

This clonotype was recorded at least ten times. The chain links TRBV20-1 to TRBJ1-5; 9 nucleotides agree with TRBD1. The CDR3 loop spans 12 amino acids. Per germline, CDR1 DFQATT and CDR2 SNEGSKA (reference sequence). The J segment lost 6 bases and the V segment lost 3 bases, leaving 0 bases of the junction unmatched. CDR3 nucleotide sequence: TGCAGTGCTAGGACAGGGGGTCAGCCCCAGCATTTT. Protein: CSARTGGQPQHF.

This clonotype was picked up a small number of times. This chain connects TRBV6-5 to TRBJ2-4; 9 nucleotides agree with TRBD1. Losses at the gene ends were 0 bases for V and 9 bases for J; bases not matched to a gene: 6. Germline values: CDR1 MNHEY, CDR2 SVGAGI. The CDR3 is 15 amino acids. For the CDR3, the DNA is TGTGCCAGCAGTTACTCGGGACAGGGCATAGTCATTCAGTACTTC. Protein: CASSYSGQGIVIQYF.

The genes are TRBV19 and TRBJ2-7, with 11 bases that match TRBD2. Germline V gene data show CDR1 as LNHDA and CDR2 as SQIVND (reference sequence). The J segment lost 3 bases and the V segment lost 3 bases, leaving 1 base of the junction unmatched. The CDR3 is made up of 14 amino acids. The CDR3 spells CASSMGLADYEQYF. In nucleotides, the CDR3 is TGTGCCAGTAGTATGGGACTAGCGGACTACGAGCAGTACTTC.

CDR3 region: CASSYSGTGSISDTQYF. DNA for the CDR3: TGTGCCAGCAGTTACTCGGGGACAGGGTCGATCTCAGATACGCAGTATTTT. The rearrangement uses TRBV6-5 and TRBJ2-3; 9 nucleotides line up with TRBD1. Losses at the gene ends were 0 bases for V and 4 bases for J; bases not matched to a gene: 8. This CDR3 has 17 residues. Germline V gene sequence: CDR1 MNHEY, CDR2 SVGAGI.

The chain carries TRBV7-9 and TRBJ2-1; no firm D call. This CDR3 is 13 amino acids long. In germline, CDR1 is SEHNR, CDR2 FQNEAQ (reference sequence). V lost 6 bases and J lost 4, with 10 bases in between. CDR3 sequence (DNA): TGTGCCAGCAGTGGACGCGAATACAATGAGCAGTTCTTC. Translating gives CASSGREYNEQFF.

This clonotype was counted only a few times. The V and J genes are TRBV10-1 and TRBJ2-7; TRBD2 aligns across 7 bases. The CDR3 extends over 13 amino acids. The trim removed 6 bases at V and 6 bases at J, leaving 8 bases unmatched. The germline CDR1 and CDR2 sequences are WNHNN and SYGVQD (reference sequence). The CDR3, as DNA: TGCGCCAGCAGGGTCCTGCGGGGGACCGAGCAGTACTTC. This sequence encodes CASRVLRGTEQYF.

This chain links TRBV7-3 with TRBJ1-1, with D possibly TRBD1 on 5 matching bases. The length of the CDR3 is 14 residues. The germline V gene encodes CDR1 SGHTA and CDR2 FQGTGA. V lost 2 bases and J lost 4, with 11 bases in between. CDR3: CASSLGGGSTEAFF. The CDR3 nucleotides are TGTGCCAGCAGCTTAGGGGGGGGTAGCACTGAAGCTTTCTTT.

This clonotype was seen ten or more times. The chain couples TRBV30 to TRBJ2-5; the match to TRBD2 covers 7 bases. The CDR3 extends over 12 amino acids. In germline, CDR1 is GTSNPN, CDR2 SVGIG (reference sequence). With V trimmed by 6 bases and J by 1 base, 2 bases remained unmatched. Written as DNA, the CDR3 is TGTGCCTGTAGCGGGTCCCAAGAGACCCAGTACTTC. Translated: CACSGSQETQYF.

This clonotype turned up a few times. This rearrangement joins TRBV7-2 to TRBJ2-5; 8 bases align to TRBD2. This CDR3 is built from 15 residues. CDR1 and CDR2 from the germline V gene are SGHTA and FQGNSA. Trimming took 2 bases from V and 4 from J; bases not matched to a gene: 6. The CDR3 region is CASSLRAGAGETQYF. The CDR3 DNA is TGTGCCAGCAGCTTAAGAGCGGGAGCTGGAGAGACCCAGTACTTC.